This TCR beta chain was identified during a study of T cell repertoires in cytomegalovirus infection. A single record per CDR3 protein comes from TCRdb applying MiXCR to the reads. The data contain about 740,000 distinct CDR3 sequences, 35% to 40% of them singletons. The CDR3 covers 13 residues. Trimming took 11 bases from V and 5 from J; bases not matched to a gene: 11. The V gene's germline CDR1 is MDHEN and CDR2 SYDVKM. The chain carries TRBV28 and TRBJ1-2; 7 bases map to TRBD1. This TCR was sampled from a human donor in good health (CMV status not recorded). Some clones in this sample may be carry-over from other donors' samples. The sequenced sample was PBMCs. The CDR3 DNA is TGTGCCTCCACCGGGACAGTCTCGTATGGCTACACCTTC. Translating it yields CASTGTVSYGYTF.